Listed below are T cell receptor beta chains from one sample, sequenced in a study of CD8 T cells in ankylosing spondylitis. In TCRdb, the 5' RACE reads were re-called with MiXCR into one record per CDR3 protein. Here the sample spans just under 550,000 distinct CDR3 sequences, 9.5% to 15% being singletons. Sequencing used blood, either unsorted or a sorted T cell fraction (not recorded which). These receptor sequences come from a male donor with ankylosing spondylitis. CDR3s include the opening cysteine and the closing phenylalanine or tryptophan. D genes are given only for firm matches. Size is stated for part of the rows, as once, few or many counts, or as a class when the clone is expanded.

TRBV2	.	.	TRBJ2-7	CASSVIEQYF	TGTGCCAGCAGTGTAATAGAGCAGTACTTC
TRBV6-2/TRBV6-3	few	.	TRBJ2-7	CASSYNRPLVWAYEQYF	TGTGCCAGCAGTTACAACAGACCGCTGGTTTGGGCCTACGAGCAGTACTTC
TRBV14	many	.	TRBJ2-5	CASSPLGRETQYF	TGTGCCAGCAGCCCTCTAGGGAGAGAGACCCAGTACTTC
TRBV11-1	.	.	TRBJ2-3	CASSVTGTDTQYF	TGTGCCAGCAGTGTAACAGGCACAGATACGCAGTATTTT
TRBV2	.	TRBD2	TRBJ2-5	CASNIRTSGRGAETQYF	TGTGCCAGCAATATAAGGACTAGCGGGAGGGGTGCGGAGACCCAGTACTTC
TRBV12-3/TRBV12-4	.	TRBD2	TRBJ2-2	CASSLAGGPHGELFF	TGTGCCAGCAGTCTAGCGGGAGGGCCCCACGGGGAGCTGTTTTTT
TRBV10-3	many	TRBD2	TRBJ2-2	CAIRGGSTGELFF	TGTGCCATCAGGGGCGGGAGCACCGGGGAGCTGTTTTTT
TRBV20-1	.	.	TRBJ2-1	CSARLRLSYNEQFF	TGCAGTGCTCGACTCCGACTCTCCTACAATGAGCAGTTCTTC
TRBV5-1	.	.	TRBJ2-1	CASMTGNKRINEQFF	TGCGCCAGCATGACCGGGAATAAACGTATCAATGAGCAGTTCTTC
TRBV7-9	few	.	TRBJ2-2	CASSSRTWDTGELFF	TGTGCCAGCAGCTCGCGCACCTGGGACACCGGGGAGCTGTTTTTT
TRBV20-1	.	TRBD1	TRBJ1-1	CSAIRDRASTEAFF	TGCAGTGCGATCCGGGACAGGGCCTCTACTGAAGCTTTCTTT
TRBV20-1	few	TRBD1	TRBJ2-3	CSARGSTGGLYSTDTQYF	TGCAGTGCTAGAGGTTCAACAGGGGGCCTTTATAGCACAGATACGCAGTATTTT
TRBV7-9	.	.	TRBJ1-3	CASSRASAGNTIYF	TGTGCCAGCAGCAGGGCCTCGGCTGGAAACACCATATATTTT
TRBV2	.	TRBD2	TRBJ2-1	CASSEAPSGIYNEQFF	TGTGCCAGCAGTGAAGCGCCCAGCGGGATATACAATGAGCAGTTCTTC
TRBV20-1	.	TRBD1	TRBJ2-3	CSAHDRVGTDTQYF	TGCAGTGCACACGACAGGGTTGGGACAGATACGCAGTATTTT
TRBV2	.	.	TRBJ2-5	CASRATRVWETQYF	TGTGCCAGCAGAGCTACTAGGGTTTGGGAGACCCAGTACTTC
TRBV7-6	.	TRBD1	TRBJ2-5	CASSSLQGRGQETQYF	TGTGCCAGCAGCTCGTTACAGGGGAGAGGGCAAGAGACCCAGTACTTC
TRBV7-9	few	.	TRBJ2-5	CASSTWDQETQYF	TGTGCCAGCAGCACTTGGGACCAAGAGACCCAGTACTTC
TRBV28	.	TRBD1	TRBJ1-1	CASSTGTVTEAFF	TGTGCCAGCAGCACCGGGACAGTCACTGAAGCTTTCTTT
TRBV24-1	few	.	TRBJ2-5	CATSDPSSSTLYQETQYF	TGTGCCACCAGTGATCCCTCTTCCAGTACCTTGTACCAAGAGACCCAGTACTTC
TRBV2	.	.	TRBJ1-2	CASSEGTPPGYGYTF	TGTGCCAGCAGTGAAGGTACCCCCCCGGGCTATGGCTACACCTTC
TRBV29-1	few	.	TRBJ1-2	CSARGGARGYTF	TGCAGCGCCCGCGGAGGGGCGCGTGGCTACACCTTC
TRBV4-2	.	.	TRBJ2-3	CASSQGVGSSTDTQYF	TGTGCCAGCAGCCAAGGGGTCGGGTCGAGCACAGATACGCAGTATTTT
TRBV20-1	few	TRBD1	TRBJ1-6	CSARQGAGSPLHF	TGCAGTGCAAGACAGGGGGCAGGTTCACCCCTCCACTTT
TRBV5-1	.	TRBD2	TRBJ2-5	CASSLLAGRQETQYF	TGCGCCAGCAGCTTGCTAGCGGGCCGCCAAGAGACCCAGTACTTC
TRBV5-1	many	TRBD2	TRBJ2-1	CASSEPTSGYNEQFF	TGCGCCAGCAGCGAACCGACTAGCGGATACAATGAGCAGTTCTTC
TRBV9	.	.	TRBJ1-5	CASSVGPREPQHF	TGTGCCAGCAGCGTTGGGCCTCGGGAGCCCCAGCATTTT
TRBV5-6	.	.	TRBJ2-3	CASSLVVLTSTDTQYF	TGTGCCAGCAGCTTGGTGGTGCTTACTAGCACAGATACGCAGTATTTT
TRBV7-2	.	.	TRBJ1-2	CASSHATANYGYTF	TGTGCCAGCAGCCATGCAACAGCTAACTATGGCTACACCTTC
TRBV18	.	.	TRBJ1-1	CASSPRAGEKNTEAFF	TGTGCCAGCTCACCACGGGCAGGGGAAAAGAACACTGAAGCTTTCTTT
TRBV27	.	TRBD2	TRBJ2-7	CASSFEREGSYEQYF	TGTGCCAGCAGTTTTGAGCGGGAGGGCTCCTACGAGCAGTACTTC
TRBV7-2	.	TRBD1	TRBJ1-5	CASSPPTGGSNQPQHF	TGTGCCAGCAGCCCGCCGACAGGGGGCAGCAATCAGCCCCAGCATTTT
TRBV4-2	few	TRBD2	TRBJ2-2	CASSPRIAGDAGELFF	TGTGCCAGCAGCCCCCGGATAGCGGGAGACGCCGGGGAGCTGTTTTTT